This TCR beta chain stems from a study of T cells after yellow fever vaccination (dated by TCRdb to about 2019). With regard to the full study: Libraries from fractions with low cell numbers were prepared with the SMART-Seq v4 Ultra Low Input RNA kit. Blood was collected at multiple timepoints before and after primary and secondary immunization, and bulk PBMC replicates and cell subsets were isolated. Two healthy male donors, one aged 18 to 29 and one aged 30 to 40 years, made up the cohort. To follow T-cell clones before and after primary and booster YFV17D yellow fever vaccination, bulk TCR alpha and beta repertoires were sequenced over time.

Regarding this clonotype: Which antigen it targets is not known. No base-level quality is on record; no much larger clone is a single base apart.

These reads were obtained on an Illumina NovaSeq 6000. Synthesis of TCR cDNA relied on 5'RACE template switching, a step that introduced a universal primer site along with unique molecular identifiers. Priming for cDNA synthesis came from both the TCR alpha and TCR beta constant segments. Library amplification involved two PCR steps, and the second step added sample barcodes and sequencing adapters. Sequencing of the libraries was done on either Illumina HiSeq 2500 (2x100 bp) or NovaSeq (2x150 bp). The paper's processing steps were these. Demultiplexing of reads and collapsing into UMI consensus sequences were performed with MIGEC, and V(D)J alignment was carried out with MiXCR. Vaccine-responding clonotypes were identified with edgeR using replicate PBMC samples, with FDR below 0.01 and a log2 fold change above 5 up to day 15 being required. Bulk clonotypes were assigned CD4 or CD8 identity according to which sequenced CD4 or CD8 repertoire held them at higher abundance. TCRdb's own reprocessing of the public reads used fastp at Q25 and MiXCR and kept productive beta chains. Each record represents a unique CDR3 protein, reported with the most common genes and DNA among its rows. In this record, the V and J calls reflect TCRdb's handling and not the investigators' own analysis. The sample yields 150,000 to 200,000 distinct CDR3 sequences; approximately 10% were counted once. The ten largest make up about 38% of the sample.

Sequences SNHLY (CDR1) and FYNNEI (CDR2) are obtained from the germline V gene. V lost 5 bases and J lost 12 bases; the stretch between them is 17 bases long. Measured from the cysteine to the phenylalanine, the CDR3 is 14 residues long. The only DNA kept is the CDR3, 42 bases in frame from the first base. Broad study findings and their caveats: Because only two donors were included in the study, the extent to which the findings can be generalized is limited. After the booster, most of the clones that had expanded following primary vaccination were detected again (approximately 95% of CD4 and around 90% of CD8), which suggests that memory was broadly maintained. The secondary T-cell response was weaker than the primary response but faster, peaking on day 5 instead of day 15. A small fraction of clonotypes showed up in both the CD4 and CD8 compartments, probably as a result of convergent recombination. Computational filtering was required because FACS-sorted repertoires could contain abundant contaminating clonotypes from the bulk population.

What the treatment or condition label conveys for this sample: live attenuated yellow fever vaccine strain. PBMCs were isolated from peripheral blood using a standard Ficoll-Paque protocol. CD4 and CD8 T-cell fractions were isolated with Dynabeads CD4 and CD8 positive selection kits. TriZol was used to extract RNA from bulk PBMCs, from CD4 and CD8 fractions, and from dextramer-positive and dextramer-negative fractions. The sequencing here drew on CD8+ T cells sorted from PBMCs, taken 15 days after the yellow fever booster vaccination. This receptor was obtained from a man aged 18 to 30 who received the YFV17D yellow fever vaccine. The chain links TRBV2 with TRBJ1-6; the best D guess is TRBD1, with 6 bases matching. The CDR3 protein sequence reads: CASSIPETGLPLHF. The nucleotide sequence reads TGTGCCAGCAGTATACCGGAGACAGGTCTACCCCTCCACTTT.